The 4 T cell receptor beta chains listed next were all sequenced from one sample in a study of vaccination effects on CD4 cells after COVID-19. The antigens of these receptors remain unknown. Using immunoSEQ multiplex PCR, the repertoire was profiled, and TCRdb retains in-frame clones only, with some absent. The sample comprises 30,000 to 35,000 clones, roughly 80% of which are singletons, and approximately 6.3% rests with the top ten. Researchers isolated CD4+ T cells once approximately ten days of culture had elapsed. A positive SARS-CoV-2 PCR test fell between March and December 2020. Each person got two doses of an mRNA SARS-CoV-2 vaccine, BNT162b2 or mRNA-1273. The sequencing here drew on CD4+ T cells from PBMCs cultured without peptide, taken after COVID-19 vaccination. These receptor sequences come from a human donor who had a prior SARS-CoV-2 infection.

J is TRBJ1-6 and V is TRBV19, with unresolved D. Germline CDR1 reads LNHDA; CDR2 reads SQIVND (reference sequence). The CDR3 covers 13 residues. V dropped 6 bases and J dropped 4 bases, with 7 bases sitting between them. CDR3 sequence reads: CASRDGYNSPLHF. DNA for the CDR3: TGTGCCAGTAGGGACGGATATAATTCACCCCTCCACTTT.

This sequence joins TRBV5-4 and TRBJ2-5, with D tentatively TRBD1 (5 bases). CDR3 size: 14 residues. Trimming shortened V by 4 bases and J by 1 base, and 11 bases separated the two germline ends. CDR1 is SGHNT and CDR2 is YYREEE in the germline V gene (reference sequence). CDR3 nucleotides: TGTGCCAGCAGCCTCTGGGGCAGCCAAGAGACCCAGTACTTC. Translating gives CASSLWGSQETQYF.

The chain joins TRBV14 to TRBJ1-2, with TRBD1 matching 9 bases. V lost 5 bases, J lost 8 bases, and 12 bases stayed unmatched. The CDR3 covers 15 residues. CDR1 SGHDN and CDR2 FVKESK come from the germline V gene. Here the CDR3 reads CASSVYTGGAEGYTF. The CDR3 region has the DNA TGTGCCAGCAGCGTTTATACAGGGGGCGCCGAGGGCTACACCTTC. Full variable domain (remainder filled in from reference TRBV14 and TRBJ1-2): EAGVTQFPSHSVIEKGQTVTLRCDPISGHDNLYWYRRVMGKEIKFLLHFVKESKQDESGMPNNRFLAERTGGTYSTLKVQPAELEDSGVYFCASSVYTGGAEGYTFGSGTRLTVV.

The chain has TRBV29-1 and TRBJ2-1, with 7 bases aligning to TRBD1. Germline-derived CDR1 and CDR2 are SQVTM and ANQGSEA. Unmatched junction bases numbered 8, after V lost 7 bases and J lost 2 bases. This CDR3 spans 14 amino acids. As DNA, the CDR3 is TGCAGCGGCACCGTGGGACAGACCTACAATGAGCAGTTCTTC. This translates into CSGTVGQTYNEQFF.